This entry features one T cell receptor (beta chain) sequence. The entry originates in a study of Ad26.COV2.S vaccination and SARS-CoV-2 variants. J lost 6 bases, V lost 7 bases, and 11 bases had no gene match. This CDR3 is built from 16 residues. Germline V gives CDR1 MNHNY, CDR2 SVGAGI (reference sequence). Generated by immunoSEQ multiplex PCR, the TCRdb table keeps only in-frame clones and is missing some. The repertoire holds 350,000 to 450,000 clones, around 91% seen once, with under 2% in the top ten. The sample's treatment: some 19 received Ad26.COV2.S at low or high dose, single or two shots; roughly five received placebo; per-sample allocation not given. The investigators took samples on day 63 after the first vaccine or placebo injection.

The specimen was peripheral blood, collected in a trial of Ad26.COV2.S vaccine versus placebo. J is TRBJ2-7 and V is TRBV6-6; 14 bases map to TRBD2. The sequence derives from a person aged 18-65 years who received the Ad26.COV2.S COVID-19 vaccine or a placebo. The CDR3 region has the DNA TGTGCCAGCAAGAGGCGGGGACTAGCGGGAGAGGTCGAGCAGTACTTC. Amino acid sequence: CASKRRGLAGEVEQYF.